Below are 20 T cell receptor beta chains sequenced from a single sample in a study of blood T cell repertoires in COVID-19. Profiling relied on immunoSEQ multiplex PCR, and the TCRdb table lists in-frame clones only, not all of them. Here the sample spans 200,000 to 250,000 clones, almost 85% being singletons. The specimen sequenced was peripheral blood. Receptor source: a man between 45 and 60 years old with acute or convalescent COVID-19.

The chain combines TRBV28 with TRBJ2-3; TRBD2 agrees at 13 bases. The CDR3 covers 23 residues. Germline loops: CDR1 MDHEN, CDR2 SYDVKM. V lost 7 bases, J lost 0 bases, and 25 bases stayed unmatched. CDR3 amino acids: CASKETYSGTSGETPQSTDTQYF. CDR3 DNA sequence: TGTGCCAGCAAAGAGACATATTCCGGGACTAGCGGGGAGACACCCCAGAGCACAGATACGCAGTATTTT. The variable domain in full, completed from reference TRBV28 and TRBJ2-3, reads DVKVTQSSRYLVKRTGEKVFLECVQDMDHENMFWYRQDPGLGLRLIYFSYDVKMKEKGDIPEGYSVSREKKERFSLILESASTNQTSMYLCASKETYSGTSGETPQSTDTQYFGPGTRLTVL.

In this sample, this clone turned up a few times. In DNA form, the CDR3 reads TGCGCCAGCAGCCGGGACAGGGATCAGCCCCAGCATTTT. This translates into CASSRDRDQPQHF. The chain joins TRBV4-1 to TRBJ1-5; 9 bases match TRBD1. The CDR3 length is 13 residues. The V gene's germline CDR1 is MGHRA and CDR2 YSYEKL. V trimming: 4 bases; J trimming: 5 bases; junction bases outside the gene matches: 0.

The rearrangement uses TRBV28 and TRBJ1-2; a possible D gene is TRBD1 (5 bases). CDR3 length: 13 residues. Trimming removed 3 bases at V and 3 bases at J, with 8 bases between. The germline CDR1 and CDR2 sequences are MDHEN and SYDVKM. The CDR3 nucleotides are TGTGCCAGCAGTTTTTTAGGGGACTATGGCTACACCTTC. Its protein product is CASSFLGDYGYTF.

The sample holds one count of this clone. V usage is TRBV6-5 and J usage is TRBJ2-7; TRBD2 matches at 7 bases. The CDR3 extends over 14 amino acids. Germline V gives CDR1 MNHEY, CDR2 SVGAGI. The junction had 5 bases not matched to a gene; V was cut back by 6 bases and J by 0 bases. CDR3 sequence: CASSPSGNSYEQYF. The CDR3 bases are TGTGCCAGCAGCCCAAGCGGGAACTCCTACGAGCAGTACTTC.

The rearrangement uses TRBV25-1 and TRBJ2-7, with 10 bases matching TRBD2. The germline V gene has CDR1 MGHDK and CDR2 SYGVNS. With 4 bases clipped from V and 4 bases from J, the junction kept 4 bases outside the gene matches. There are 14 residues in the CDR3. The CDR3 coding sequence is TGTGCCAGCAGTGCGGGACTAGCGTCATACGAGCAGTACTTC. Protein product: CASSAGLASYEQYF.

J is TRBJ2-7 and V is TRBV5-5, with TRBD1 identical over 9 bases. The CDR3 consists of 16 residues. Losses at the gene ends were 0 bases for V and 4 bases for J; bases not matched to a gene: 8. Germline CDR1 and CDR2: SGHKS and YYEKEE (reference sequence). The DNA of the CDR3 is TGTGCCAGCAGCTTGGGCATGGGACAGGGCCTTTACGAGCAGTACTTC. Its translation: CASSLGMGQGLYEQYF.

The CDR3 DNA sequence: TGTGCCTGGAGTGTTGGGCTAGCGGGGGGTAACCCCCGGGACACCGGGGAGCTGTTTTTT. Protein sequence: CAWSVGLAGGNPRDTGELFF. The genes are TRBV30 and TRBJ2-2; 11 bases line up with TRBD2. Germline lookup yields CDR1 GTSNPN and CDR2 SVGIG (reference sequence). The CDR3 extends over 20 amino acids. With 0 bases clipped from V and 3 bases from J, the junction kept 15 bases outside the gene matches.

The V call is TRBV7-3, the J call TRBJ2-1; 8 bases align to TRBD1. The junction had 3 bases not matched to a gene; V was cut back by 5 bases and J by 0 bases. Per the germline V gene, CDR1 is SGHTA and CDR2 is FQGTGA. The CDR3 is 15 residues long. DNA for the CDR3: TGTGCCAGCAGCGCCGGACAGGGCTCCTACAATGAGCAGTTCTTC. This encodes CASSAGQGSYNEQFF.

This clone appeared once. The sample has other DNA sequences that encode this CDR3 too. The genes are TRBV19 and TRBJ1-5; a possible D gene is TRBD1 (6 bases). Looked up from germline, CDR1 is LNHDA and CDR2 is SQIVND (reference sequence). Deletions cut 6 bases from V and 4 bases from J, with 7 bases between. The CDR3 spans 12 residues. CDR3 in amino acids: CASRQGNQPQHF. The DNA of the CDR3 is TGTGCCAGTAGACAGGGAAATCAGCCCCAGCATTTT. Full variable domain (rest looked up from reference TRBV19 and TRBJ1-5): DGGITQSPKYLFRKEGQNVTLSCEQNLNHDAMYWYRQDPGQGLRLIYYSQIVNDFQKGDIAEGYSVSREKKESFPLTVTSAQKNPTAFYLCASRQGNQPQHFGDGTRLSIL.

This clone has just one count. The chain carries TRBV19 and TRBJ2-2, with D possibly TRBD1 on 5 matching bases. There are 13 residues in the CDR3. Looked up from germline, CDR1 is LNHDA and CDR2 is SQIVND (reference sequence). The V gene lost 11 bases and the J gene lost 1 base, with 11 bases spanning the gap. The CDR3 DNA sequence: TGTGCCGGGCGACAGAGGAACACCGGGGAGCTGTTTTTT. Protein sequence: CAGRQRNTGELFF.

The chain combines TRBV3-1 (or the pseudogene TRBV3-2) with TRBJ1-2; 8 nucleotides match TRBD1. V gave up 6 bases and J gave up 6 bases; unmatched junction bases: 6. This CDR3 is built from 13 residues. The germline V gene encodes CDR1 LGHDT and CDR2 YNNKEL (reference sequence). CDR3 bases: TGTGCCAGCAGACGGGGACAGGTGGATGGCTACACCTTC. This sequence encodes CASRRGQVDGYTF.

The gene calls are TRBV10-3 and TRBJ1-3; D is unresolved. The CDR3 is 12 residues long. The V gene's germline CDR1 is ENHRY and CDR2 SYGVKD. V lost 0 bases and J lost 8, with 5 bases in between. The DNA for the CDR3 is TGTGCCATCAGTGAGTCGAGGGACACCATATATTTT. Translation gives CAISESRDTIYF.

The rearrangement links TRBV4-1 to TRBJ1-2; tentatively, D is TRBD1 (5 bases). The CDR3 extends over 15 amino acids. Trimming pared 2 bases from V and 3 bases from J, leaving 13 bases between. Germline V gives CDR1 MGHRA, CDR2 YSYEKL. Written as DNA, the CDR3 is TGCGCCAGCAGCCAACTTTGGGGCGGGGACTATGGCTACACCTTC. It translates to CASSQLWGGDYGYTF.

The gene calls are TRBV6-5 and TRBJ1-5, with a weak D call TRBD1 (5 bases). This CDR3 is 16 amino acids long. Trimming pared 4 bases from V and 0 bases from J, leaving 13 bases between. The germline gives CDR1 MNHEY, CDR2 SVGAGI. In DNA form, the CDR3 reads TGTGCCAGCAGTTTATCCGGGACTACTAGCAATCAGCCCCAGCATTTT. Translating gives CASSLSGTTSNQPQHF.

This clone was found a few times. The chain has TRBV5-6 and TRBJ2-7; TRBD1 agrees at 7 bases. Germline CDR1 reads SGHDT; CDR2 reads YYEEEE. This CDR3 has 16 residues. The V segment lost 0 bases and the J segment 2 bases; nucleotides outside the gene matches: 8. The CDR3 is CASSLGPGQTPYEQYF. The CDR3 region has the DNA TGTGCCAGCAGCTTGGGGCCGGGACAGACCCCCTACGAGCAGTACTTC.

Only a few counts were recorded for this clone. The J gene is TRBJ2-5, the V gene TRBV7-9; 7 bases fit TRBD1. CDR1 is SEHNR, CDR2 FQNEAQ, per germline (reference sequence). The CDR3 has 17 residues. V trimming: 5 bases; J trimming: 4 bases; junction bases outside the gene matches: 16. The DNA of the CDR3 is TGTGCCAGCAGCACACCGACAGGGCTAGTAGGGTCAGAGACCCAGTACTTC. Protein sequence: CASSTPTGLVGSETQYF.

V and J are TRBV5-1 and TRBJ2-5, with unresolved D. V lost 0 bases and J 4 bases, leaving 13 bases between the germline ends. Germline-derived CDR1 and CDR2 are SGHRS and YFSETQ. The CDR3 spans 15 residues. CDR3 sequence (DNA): TGCGCCAGCAGCTTGGCCGAAATGTCAGGAGAGACCCAGTACTTC. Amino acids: CASSLAEMSGETQYF.

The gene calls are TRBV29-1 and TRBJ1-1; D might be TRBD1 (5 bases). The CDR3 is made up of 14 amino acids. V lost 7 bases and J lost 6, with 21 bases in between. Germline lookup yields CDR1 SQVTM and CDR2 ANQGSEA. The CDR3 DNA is TGCAGCGCCCCCAGTATCTGGGGGGAATCTGAAGCTTTCTTT. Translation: CSAPSIWGESEAFF.

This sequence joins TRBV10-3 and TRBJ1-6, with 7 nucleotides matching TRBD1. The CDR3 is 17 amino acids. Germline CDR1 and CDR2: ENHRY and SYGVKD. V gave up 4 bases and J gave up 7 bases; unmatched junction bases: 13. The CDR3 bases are TGTGCCATCAGTGGGGTCCAGGTCGGGACAGAGAATTCACCCCTCCACTTT. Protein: CAISGVQVGTENSPLHF.

CDR3 sequence reads: CASSSSDFEQYF. CDR3 nucleotide sequence: TGTGCCAGCAGTTCCTCCGACTTCGAACAGTACTTC. The chain links TRBV6-5 to TRBJ2-7; D is unclear. With 4 bases removed from V and 10 bases from J, the gap between germline ends came to 14 bases. This CDR3 has 12 residues. The germline CDR1 and CDR2 sequences are MNHEY and SVGAGI.